The sequence of this T cell receptor (beta chain) was determined in a study of blood T cells in healthy people across ages. General study results and limits: In long-lived donors, naive CD4+ cell counts and diversity exceeded those of aged donors.

Primers used in a second PCR of about 7 to 11 cycles were a sample-barcoded 5' primer and a J-beta primer mix. TCRdb re-called the 5' RACE reads through MiXCR, storing one row per CDR3 protein. Altogether roughly 700,000 distinct CDR3 sequences are present, 32% being singletons, with the ten largest covering approximately 15%. The sample holds many counts of this clonotype. Antigen: not known. The germline gives CDR1 SGHDT, CDR2 YYEEEE. This CDR3 region has 14 residues. Between the trimmed V and J ends, which lost 0 bases and 9 bases, there was a span of 16 bases. This chain joins TRBV5-6 and TRBJ2-7; either TRBD1 or TRBD2 may supply D (5 bases each). This clonotype originated in an elderly woman in good health. The sequenced sample was blood. The CDR3 region has the DNA TGTGCCAGCAGCTTGGCCGGGACCAACCCCGGGCAGTACTTC. Residues: CASSLAGTNPGQYF.